The present entry profiles one T cell receptor (beta chain) with its context. Its antigen is currently unknown. The same CDR3 arises from other DNA sequences in this sample as well. V was pared by 2 bases and J by 4 bases, with 2 bases of the junction left unmatched. This CDR3 spans 15 amino acids. Germline V lookup: CDR1 MGHRA, CDR2 YSYEKL. Using immunoSEQ multiplex PCR, the repertoire was profiled, and TCRdb retains in-frame clones only, with some absent. The data show millions of clones, 95% seen once. This sample is drawn from a study of shared clonotypes between healthy human individuals. Findings and limits, study-wide: Sequencing depth was predicted to influence how clonotypes are shared among donors.

The clonotype comes from a young man in good health. The V call is TRBV4-1, the J call TRBJ2-2; 9 nucleotides match TRBD1. The sample was naive CD4+ T cells sorted from blood. Subset here: CD45RA+ positively selected. The CDR3 nucleotides are TGCGCCAGCAGCCAAAGACAGGGGGGCACCGGGGAGCTGTTTTTT. The encoded protein is CASSQRQGGTGELFF.